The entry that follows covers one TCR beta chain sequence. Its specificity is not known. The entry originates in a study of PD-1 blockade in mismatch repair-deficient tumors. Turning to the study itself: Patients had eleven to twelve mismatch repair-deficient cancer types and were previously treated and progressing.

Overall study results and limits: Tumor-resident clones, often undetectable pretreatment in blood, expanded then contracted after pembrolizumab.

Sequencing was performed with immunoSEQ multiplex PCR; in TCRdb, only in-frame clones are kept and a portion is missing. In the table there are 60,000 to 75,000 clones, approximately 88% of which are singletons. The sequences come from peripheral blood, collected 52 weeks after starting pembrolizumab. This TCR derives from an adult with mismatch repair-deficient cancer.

The CDR3 is CASSYGTWDYTF. The DNA of the CDR3 is TGTGCCAGCAGTTATGGGACGTGGGACTACACCTTC. The genes are TRBV28 and TRBJ1-2; the D gene is possibly TRBD1 (5 bases). The V end was cut by 4 bases, the J end by 10 bases, with 13 bases between. Germline V gives CDR1 MDHEN, CDR2 SYDVKM. The CDR3 is made up of 12 amino acids.